This note documents a single T cell receptor beta chain sequence. The target antigen is unknown. The data were taken from a study of OX40 agonist ivuxolimab in advanced cancers. Turning to the study itself: Ivuxolimab is an agonistic anti-OX40 (CD134) antibody, and patients were treated with it.

Looked up from germline, CDR1 is MNHEY and CDR2 is SMNVEV (reference sequence). The CDR3 spans 17 residues. The J segment lost 0 bases and the V segment lost 0 bases, leaving 8 bases of the junction unmatched. No patient had autoimmune disease or received systemic immunosuppression. Whole-study results and caveats: No determination was made of the antigen specificity of the expanded peripheral T cells. Blood T cells, both CD4+ and CD8+, expanded clonally by week 6 at 0.1 to 3.0 mg/kg.

The method was immunoSEQ multiplex PCR; TCRdb's version includes in-frame clones alone and lacks a portion of them. In the table there are about 10,000 clones, approximately 85% of which are singletons. This TCR was sampled from an adult with an advanced solid tumor such as melanoma, head and neck, liver or kidney cancer. This sample comprised CD4+ or CD8+ T cells sorted from blood, obtained in a trial of the OX40 agonist ivuxolimab. The chain recombines TRBV27 with TRBJ2-7; 7 bases line up with TRBD1. CDR3 DNA sequence: TGTGCCAGCAGTTTATCTGGGACAGAGTATTCCTCCTACGAGCAGTACTTC. Translating it yields CASSLSGTEYSSYEQYF.